This T cell receptor beta chain was captured by sequencing in a study of blood T cell repertoires in COVID-19. Overall study: Spain, Italy and the United States supplied samples that represented acute and convalescent COVID-19.

Sequenced by immunoSEQ multiplex PCR; TCRdb stores in-frame clones only, minus some. The table has approximately 300,000 clones, around nine tenths seen once. J gave up 6 bases and V 3 bases, and 5 bases lay outside the gene matches. This CDR3 comprises 15 residues. The germline gives CDR1 SGHVS, CDR2 FQNEAQ. Sequencing was carried out using peripheral blood. The J gene is TRBJ2-3, the V gene TRBV7-8; 11 bases are shared with TRBD1. The sequence derives from a man aged 50 or older with active or convalescent COVID-19. The CDR3 reads CASSFLDRGLDTQYF. The CDR3 DNA reads TGTGCCAGCAGCTTTTTGGACAGGGGGCTTGATACGCAGTATTTT.